A selection of T cell receptor beta chains follows, all from one sample in a study of blood T cell repertoires in COVID-19. Using immunoSEQ multiplex PCR, the repertoire was profiled, and TCRdb retains in-frame clones only, with some absent. The profile shows roughly 56,000 clones, nearly 90% of them singletons. Sequences were obtained from peripheral blood. These receptors all come from a woman aged 60-70 years with COVID-19, enrolled during active disease. Both conserved end residues are part of each CDR3. A D gene is named only where the DNA matches it firmly. The size of a clone is reported for some rows only, either as once, few or many, or as a class for expanded clones.

V	J	size	D	CDR3	DNA
TRBV5-1	TRBJ2-6	NA	TRBD2	CASSPGLAGSGANVLTF	TGCGCCAGCAGCCCCGGACTAGCTGGTTCTGGGGCCAACGTCCTGACTTTC
TRBV19	TRBJ1-5	once	NA	CASTWTEFYNQPQHF	TGTGCCAGTACTTGGACAGAGTTTTACAATCAGCCCCAGCATTTT
TRBV30	TRBJ1-5	few	NA	CAFQPDGRINQPQHF	TGTGCCTTTCAACCCGACGGCAGGATTAATCAGCCCCAGCATTTT
TRBV12-3/TRBV12-4	TRBJ1-2	NA	NA	CASSAGVYGYTF	TGTGCCAGCAGCGCAGGGGTATATGGCTACACCTTC
TRBV24-1	TRBJ1-1	NA	NA	CATGKRGGTEAFF	TGTGCCACCGGGAAGAGGGGAGGAACTGAAGCTTTCTTT
TRBV2	TRBJ1-2	NA	NA	CASKAGGHIYGYTF	TGTGCCAGCAAGGCGGGGGGTCACATTTATGGCTACACCTTC
TRBV12-3/TRBV12-4	TRBJ2-7	once	TRBD1	CASSLGTDYEQYF	TGTGCCAGCAGTCTCGGGACAGACTACGAGCAGTACTTC
TRBV18	TRBJ1-1	NA	TRBD1	CASSPDRDRVAFF	TGTGCCAGCTCCCCCGACCGGGACAGGGTTGCTTTCTTT
TRBV19	TRBJ2-5	NA	NA	CASTRSGSETQYF	TGTGCCAGTACCCGATCGGGGTCAGAGACCCAGTACTTC
TRBV7-2	TRBJ2-7	NA	NA	CASSRDRDLPYEQYF	TGTGCCAGCAGCAGGGACCGGGACTTACCCTACGAGCAGTACTTC
TRBV5-6	TRBJ1-2	NA	TRBD1	CASSPGRTGNYGYTF	TGTGCCAGCAGCCCCGGCAGGACAGGCAACTATGGCTACACCTTC
TRBV7-9	TRBJ1-3	NA	NA	CASSLGWKGEYAGNTIYF	TGTGCCAGCAGCTTAGGGTGGAAAGGGGAATACGCTGGAAACACCATATATTTT
TRBV4-3	TRBJ1-2	many	NA	CASSQDSGSGYGYTF	TGCGCCAGCAGCCAAGATTCCGGGTCGGGCTATGGCTACACCTTC
TRBV12-5	TRBJ1-5	NA	TRBD1	CASGLAGQANQPQHF	TGTGCTAGTGGTTTGGCGGGACAGGCTAATCAGCCCCAGCATTTT
TRBV30	TRBJ2-2	NA	NA	CAWPGPANTGELFF	TGTGCCTGGCCGGGTCCGGCGAACACCGGGGAGCTGTTTTTT
TRBV10-3	TRBJ1-3	NA	TRBD1	CAISTQGTGGNTIYF	TGTGCCATCAGTACCCAAGGGACAGGTGGAAACACCATATATTTT
TRBV5-6	TRBJ2-1	few	TRBD2	CASNLGLAVRSSYNEQFF	TGTGCCAGCAACCTAGGGCTAGCGGTAAGGAGCTCCTACAATGAGCAGTTCTTC
TRBV7-8	TRBJ2-3	NA	NA	CASSPSTDTQYF	TGTGCCAGCAGCCCTAGCACAGATACGCAGTATTTT
TRBV28	TRBJ2-1	NA	TRBD2	CASSSPLAGGHNEQFF	TGTGCCAGCAGTTCGCCCCTAGCGGGGGGCCATAATGAGCAGTTCTTC
TRBV7-2	TRBJ1-2	NA	NA	CASSESLWTAYGYTF	TGTGCCAGCAGCGAGAGCCTCTGGACAGCCTATGGCTACACCTTC
TRBV6-2/TRBV6-3	TRBJ1-2	few	TRBD1	CASSYGGQGSTPYGYTF	TGTGCCAGCAGTTACGGGGGACAGGGGAGTACCCCCTATGGCTACACCTTC
TRBV29-1	TRBJ2-1	NA	NA	CSGVGEDEQFF	TGCAGCGGAGTGGGGGAGGATGAGCAGTTCTTC
TRBV3-1/TRBV3-2	TRBJ1-5	NA	NA	CASSQGPSQPQHF	TGTGCCAGCAGCCAGGGGCCCAGTCAGCCCCAGCATTTT